The clone carrying this T cell receptor (beta chain) was observed a handful of times. This sample stems from a study of blood T cell repertoires in COVID-19. Overall study context: COVID-19 samples, acute and convalescent, were from the United States, Italy and Spain. The cDNA or gDNA used as material had been derived from T cells, B-cell-depleted T cells, or PBMCs.

In the original workflow: Amplification with reference gene primers provided the estimates of nucleated cell counts. Sequencing was performed with immunoSEQ multiplex PCR; in TCRdb, only in-frame clones are kept and a portion is missing. That table supplies the V and J calls and clone size; D and trimming were determined from the DNA. Of around 120,000 clones listed, about nine tenths are singletons. This sequence originates from a human donor with active COVID-19. The donor label of this sample is uncertain. The sequencing input was peripheral blood.

The CDR3 nucleotides read TGTGCCAGCATTCGGGACAGGGCAGCGACCGGGGAGCTGTTTTTT. Its protein is CASIRDRAATGELFF. V is TRBV28 and J is TRBJ2-2, with 9 positions matching TRBD1. From germline, CDR1 is MDHEN and CDR2 SYDVKM. V trimming: 7 bases; J trimming: 5 bases; junction bases outside the gene matches: 8. There are 15 residues in the CDR3.